This T cell receptor beta chain emerged from a study of memory CD8 T cells in hepatitis C reinfection. Background on the study: A positive HCV RNA test after two negatives ≥60 days apart defined reinfection. Samples at peak reinfection came 3 to 8 weeks post-detection.

Germline V gene lookup returns CDR1 SGHDT and CDR2 YYEEEE. V was pared by 4 bases and J by 6 bases, with 9 bases of the junction left unmatched. This CDR3 has 14 residues. Using immunoSEQ multiplex PCR, the repertoire was profiled, and TCRdb retains in-frame clones only, with some absent. Among 44,000 or so clones listed, around nine tenths were seen once. Specified time point: peak reinfection, 3 to 8 weeks after reinfection detection. The sorted cells went straight to TCR sequencing with no prior in vitro expansion. Donors came from people who inject drugs enrolled in HEPCO, Canada. The genes are TRBV5-6 and TRBJ2-7, with 8 bases fitting TRBD1. This clonotype was obtained from a man aged 18 to 30 with hepatitis C virus infection. The sample was naive CD8+ T cells sorted from blood. CDR3 DNA sequence: TGTGCCAGCAGCCCCGGGACAGGTCCTTTCGAGCAGTACTTC. Amino acid sequence: CASSPGTGPFEQYF.